These T cell receptor beta chains were read from a single sample in a study of cytomegalovirus exposure and HLA in healthy donors. Profiled with immunoSEQ multiplex PCR; TCRdb holds only in-frame clones, not every one. Of about 160,000 clones listed, 80% were seen once; the top ten hold 1%. Material for sequencing was PBMCs. The receptors stem from a woman in her forties or fifties in good health and CMV-seropositive. Both conserved end residues are part of each CDR3. Each record gives: V gene, J gene, clone size, D gene, CDR3 DNA, CDR3 protein. D genes are given only for firm matches. Only some rows state a clone size, as once, few, many or a class for expanded clones.

v_call: TRBV29-1
j_call: TRBJ1-1
clone_size: NA
d_call: TRBD1
cdr3_nt: TGCAGCTCTTGGACAGGTGCGATGAACACTGAAGCTTTCTTT
cdr3_aa: CSSWTGAMNTEAFF

v_call: TRBV9
j_call: TRBJ1-4
clone_size: NA
d_call: TRBD1
cdr3_nt: TGTGCCAGCAGCCCCAGGGGGGAGGAAAAACTGTTTTTT
cdr3_aa: CASSPRGEEKLFF

v_call: TRBV7-6
j_call: TRBJ2-1
clone_size: few
d_call: NA
cdr3_nt: TGTGCCAGCTCGCTTAGCTCCTACAATGAGCAGTTCTTC
cdr3_aa: CASSLSSYNEQFF

v_call: TRBV19
j_call: TRBJ2-7
clone_size: NA
d_call: NA
cdr3_nt: TGTGCCAGTAGCTTCGTAGACAAGCGGACTGAGCAGTACTTC
cdr3_aa: CASSFVDKRTEQYF

v_call: TRBV21-1
j_call: TRBJ1-1
clone_size: NA
d_call: NA
cdr3_nt: TGTGCCAGCAGCTCCCCTCCGGGACAGGGGGAGAACACTGAAGCTTTCTTT
cdr3_aa: CASSSPPGQGENTEAFF

v_call: TRBV5-1
j_call: TRBJ2-7
clone_size: NA
d_call: NA
cdr3_nt: TGCGCCAGCAGCTTGGAGACAGTGCTTAACGAGCAGTACTTC
cdr3_aa: CASSLETVLNEQYF

v_call: TRBV28
j_call: TRBJ2-5
clone_size: NA
d_call: NA
cdr3_nt: TGTGCCAGCAGGTTGGGAGGGACAGGCGGGGAGACCCAGTACTTC
cdr3_aa: CASRLGGTGGETQYF

v_call: TRBV6-6
j_call: TRBJ2-2
clone_size: NA
d_call: TRBD1
cdr3_nt: TGTGCCAGCAGTGGATCGGACAGGGGGCTTACCGGGGAGCTGTTTTTT
cdr3_aa: CASSGSDRGLTGELFF

v_call: TRBV4-3
j_call: TRBJ2-1
clone_size: NA
d_call: NA
cdr3_nt: TGCGCCAGCAGCCAAGATTATCGGACTACCTCCTACAATGAGCAGTTCTTC
cdr3_aa: CASSQDYRTTSYNEQFF

v_call: TRBV27
j_call: TRBJ1-3
clone_size: NA
d_call: NA
cdr3_nt: TGTGCCAGCAGTTCAAACAGGGAAGCAGGAAACACCATATATTTT
cdr3_aa: CASSSNREAGNTIYF

v_call: TRBV5-1
j_call: TRBJ2-1
clone_size: few
d_call: NA
cdr3_nt: TGCGCCAGCAGCTTGTACATGCCGTCAGGGGATAAATCCTACAATGAGCAGTTCTTC
cdr3_aa: CASSLYMPSGDKSYNEQFF

v_call: TRBV30
j_call: TRBJ1-2
clone_size: NA
d_call: NA
cdr3_nt: TGTGCCTGGAGTAGAAGCTACGGGGGCTACACCTTC
cdr3_aa: CAWSRSYGGYTF

v_call: TRBV9
j_call: TRBJ2-3
clone_size: NA
d_call: TRBD1
cdr3_nt: TGTGCCAGCAGCGCAAATTCGGACAGGGGAGATACGCAGTATTTT
cdr3_aa: CASSANSDRGDTQYF

v_call: TRBV7-6
j_call: TRBJ1-1
clone_size: NA
d_call: NA
cdr3_nt: TGTGCCAGCAGCTTAAACAGGGTGAACACTGAAGCTTTCTTT
cdr3_aa: CASSLNRVNTEAFF

v_call: TRBV20-1
j_call: TRBJ2-3
clone_size: once
d_call: NA
cdr3_nt: TGCAGTGCTAGGGTCAGCGAAAAGCAGTATTTT
cdr3_aa: CSARVSEKQYF

v_call: TRBV27
j_call: TRBJ2-5
clone_size: NA
d_call: TRBD2
cdr3_nt: TGTGCCAGCAGTCCTCACATAGCGGGGGGAGAGACCCAGTACTTC
cdr3_aa: CASSPHIAGGETQYF

v_call: TRBV15
j_call: TRBJ1-5
clone_size: NA
d_call: NA
cdr3_nt: TGTGCCACGCGCCCAGGGAGCAATCAGCCCCAGCATTTT
cdr3_aa: CATRPGSNQPQHF

v_call: TRBV9
j_call: TRBJ1-4
clone_size: NA
d_call: NA
cdr3_nt: TGTGCCAGCAGCCGAGGACAGTACAATGAAAAACTGTTTTTT
cdr3_aa: CASSRGQYNEKLFF

v_call: TRBV7-9
j_call: TRBJ1-6
clone_size: NA
d_call: NA
cdr3_nt: TGTGCCAGCAGCTTAACACAGAGTTACTCACCCCTCCACTTT
cdr3_aa: CASSLTQSYSPLHF

v_call: TRBV27
j_call: TRBJ1-1
clone_size: NA
d_call: NA
cdr3_nt: TGTGCCAGCAGGACCCTGGTGGCGGAGAACACTGAAGCTTTCTTT
cdr3_aa: CASRTLVAENTEAFF

v_call: TRBV5-4
j_call: TRBJ1-2
clone_size: NA
d_call: NA
cdr3_nt: TGTGCCAGCAGCTCCGAATCGGCAGGGCGGTTAGGTGGCTACACCTTC
cdr3_aa: CASSSESAGRLGGYTF

v_call: TRBV11-3
j_call: TRBJ1-1
clone_size: NA
d_call: NA
cdr3_nt: TGTGCCAGCAGCTTACACCCTCAGGGGGAAGCTTTCTTT
cdr3_aa: CASSLHPQGEAFF

v_call: TRBV5-1
j_call: TRBJ2-1
clone_size: NA
d_call: TRBD2
cdr3_nt: TGCGCCAGCAGCCCTAGCGGAAGCTCCTACAATGAGCAGTTCTTC
cdr3_aa: CASSPSGSSYNEQFF

v_call: TRBV5-1
j_call: TRBJ2-2
clone_size: NA
d_call: TRBD1
cdr3_nt: TGCGCCAGCAGCCCGGGACAGGGGATGACCGGGGAGCTGTTTTTT
cdr3_aa: CASSPGQGMTGELFF

v_call: TRBV5-1
j_call: TRBJ1-4
clone_size: few
d_call: TRBD1
cdr3_nt: TGCGCCAGCAGCTTTGCTGGGACAGGTGGTGAAAAACTGTTTTTT
cdr3_aa: CASSFAGTGGEKLFF

v_call: TRBV15
j_call: TRBJ2-3
clone_size: NA
d_call: TRBD2
cdr3_nt: TGTGCCACCGGGGCTAGCGGGAGGACAGATACGCAGTATTTT
cdr3_aa: CATGASGRTDTQYF

v_call: TRBV5-1
j_call: TRBJ2-1
clone_size: NA
d_call: NA
cdr3_nt: TGCGCCAGCAGCTTGGCCCTAGGACTACCCTCCTACAATGAGCAGTTCTTC
cdr3_aa: CASSLALGLPSYNEQFF

v_call: TRBV7-3
j_call: TRBJ2-2
clone_size: NA
d_call: TRBD2
cdr3_nt: TGTGCCAGCAGCTTACCTCGGACTAGCGGGGGTACCGGGGAGCTGTTTTTT
cdr3_aa: CASSLPRTSGGTGELFF

v_call: TRBV9
j_call: TRBJ1-2
clone_size: NA
d_call: TRBD1
cdr3_nt: TGTGCCAGCAGCTCCCTAACAGGGGGTAGTGGCTACACCTTC
cdr3_aa: CASSSLTGGSGYTF

v_call: TRBV19
j_call: TRBJ2-3
clone_size: once
d_call: NA
cdr3_nt: TGTGCCAGTAGGGCTCCACGCACAGATACGCAGTATTTT
cdr3_aa: CASRAPRTDTQYF

v_call: TRBV5-4
j_call: TRBJ1-3
clone_size: NA
d_call: TRBD1
cdr3_nt: TGTGCCAGCAGCACGGGACAGCCAAATTCTGGAAACACCATATATTTT
cdr3_aa: CASSTGQPNSGNTIYF

v_call: TRBV4-1
j_call: TRBJ1-2
clone_size: NA
d_call: NA
cdr3_nt: TGCGCCAGCAGCCAGGGAGGGACGGACCTCAGAGGTGACTATGGCTACACCTTC
cdr3_aa: CASSQGGTDLRGDYGYTF

v_call: TRBV19
j_call: TRBJ1-5
clone_size: NA
d_call: NA
cdr3_nt: TGTGCCAGTACCCCTGATGAGGGATTTCCTCAGCCCCAGCATTTT
cdr3_aa: CASTPDEGFPQPQHF

v_call: TRBV5-4
j_call: TRBJ2-7
clone_size: NA
d_call: TRBD2
cdr3_nt: TGTGCCAGCAGCTCTGCGGGGGGCCCATCCTACGAGCAGTACTTC
cdr3_aa: CASSSAGGPSYEQYF

v_call: TRBV7-6
j_call: TRBJ1-1
clone_size: NA
d_call: TRBD1
cdr3_nt: TGTGCCAGCAGCGGGACAGGGCCGTACACTGAAGCTTTCTTT
cdr3_aa: CASSGTGPYTEAFF

v_call: TRBV18
j_call: TRBJ1-2
clone_size: NA
d_call: TRBD1
cdr3_nt: TGTGCCAGCTCACCTCCCGGGACAGGGCCTAACTATGGCTACACCTTC
cdr3_aa: CASSPPGTGPNYGYTF

v_call: TRBV28
j_call: TRBJ1-5
clone_size: few
d_call: TRBD1
cdr3_nt: TGTGCCAGCAGTTTAATGGGGACAGACTATAGCAATCAGCCCCAGCATTTT
cdr3_aa: CASSLMGTDYSNQPQHF

v_call: TRBV10-3
j_call: TRBJ2-1
clone_size: NA
d_call: NA
cdr3_nt: TGTGCCATCAGTCTGACAGTCAATGAGCAGTTCTTC
cdr3_aa: CAISLTVNEQFF

v_call: TRBV6-1
j_call: TRBJ2-1
clone_size: NA
d_call: NA
cdr3_nt: TGTGCCAGCAGTGAACAAAGAGCAGCGGGTGGGAATGAGCAGTTCTTC
cdr3_aa: CASSEQRAAGGNEQFF

v_call: TRBV5-1
j_call: TRBJ2-1
clone_size: NA
d_call: NA
cdr3_nt: TGCGCCAGCAGCTTCCTTAGCTCCTACAATGAGCAGTTCTTC
cdr3_aa: CASSFLSSYNEQFF

v_call: TRBV28
j_call: TRBJ1-5
clone_size: once
d_call: NA
cdr3_nt: TGTGCCAGCACCCTTCCCGGGACTATGAGGCCCCAGCATTTT
cdr3_aa: CASTLPGTMRPQHF

v_call: TRBV7-2
j_call: TRBJ2-5
clone_size: NA
d_call: TRBD2
cdr3_nt: TGTGCCAGCAGCCTCGGTCAGGGAGGGGCCCAAGAGACCCAGTACTTC
cdr3_aa: CASSLGQGGAQETQYF

v_call: TRBV30
j_call: TRBJ2-3
clone_size: once
d_call: TRBD2
cdr3_nt: TGTGCCTGGACTAGCGGGAGATTTGGGATTGGGGCAGATACGCAGTATTTT
cdr3_aa: CAWTSGRFGIGADTQYF